The present TCR beta chain was sequenced within a study of identical twins. After template switching added a universal primer site, the resulting cDNA carried unique molecular identifiers. TCRdb re-derived calls from the 5' RACE reads in MiXCR, one entry per CDR3 protein. The table includes about 240,000 distinct CDR3 sequences, roughly 7.5% detected once. Healthy Caucasians provided all donations. The germline V and J ends were trimmed by 1 base and 2 bases, with 11 bases remaining between them. This CDR3 region has 15 residues. Germline loops: CDR1 SNHLY, CDR2 FYNNEI. These same records also appear under a second study, on yellow fever vaccine responses in identical twins.

The sequence was obtained from a woman aged 18-29 years in good health. Material for sequencing was CD8+ T cells sorted from blood. The chain has TRBV2 and TRBJ1-2; tentative D call: TRBD1 (5 bases). Written as DNA, the CDR3 is TGTGCCAGCAGTGAAGACCCGGGGGTGAACTATGGCTACACCTTC. Its translation: CASSEDPGVNYGYTF.